This T cell receptor beta chain was recorded in a study of shared clonotypes between healthy human individuals. TCRdb's table, derived via immunoSEQ multiplex PCR, lists solely in-frame clones and lacks some. The profile shows about 680,000 clones, 92% of them singletons. The sample holds one count of this clone. CDR1 SQVTM and CDR2 ANQGSEA come from the germline V gene. V shed 7 bases and J shed 0 bases, with 13 bases lying between them. The CDR3 spans 14 residues. Selected positively for CCR7 and CD45RO-negative, naive CD8 cells excluded terminally differentiated effector memory CD45RA+ cells. This TCR was sampled from a man between 25 and 39 years old in good health. Sequenced material: naive CD8+ T cells sorted from blood. The rearrangement uses TRBV29-1 and TRBJ2-1; no definite D call. The CDR3 sequence is CSARRVDSYNEQFF. In nucleotides, the CDR3 is TGCAGCGCGAGACGAGTGGACTCCTACAATGAGCAGTTCTTC.